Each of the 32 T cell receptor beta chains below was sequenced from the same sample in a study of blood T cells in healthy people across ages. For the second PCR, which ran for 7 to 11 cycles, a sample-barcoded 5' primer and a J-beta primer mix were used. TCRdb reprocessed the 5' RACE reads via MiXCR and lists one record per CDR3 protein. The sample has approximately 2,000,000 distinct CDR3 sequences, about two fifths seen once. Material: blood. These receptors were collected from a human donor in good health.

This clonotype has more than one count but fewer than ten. CDR3 nucleotide sequence: TGTGCCAGCAGCTTAGTCTCGGACAGGATCTATGGCTACACCTTC. It codes for CASSLVSDRIYGYTF. The J gene is TRBJ1-2, the V gene TRBV7-9; 7 bases are a match to TRBD1. Germline V gives CDR1 SEHNR, CDR2 FQNEAQ (reference sequence). Losses at the gene ends were 1 base for V and 4 bases for J; bases not matched to a gene: 6. The CDR3 is 15 amino acids. The variable domain in full, completed from reference TRBV7-9 and TRBJ1-2, reads DTGVSQNPRHKITKRGQNVTFRCDPISEHNRLYWYRQTLGQGPEFLTYFQNEAQLEKSRLLSDRFSAERPKGSFSTLEIQRTEQGDSAMYLCASSLVSDRIYGYTFGSGTRLTVV.

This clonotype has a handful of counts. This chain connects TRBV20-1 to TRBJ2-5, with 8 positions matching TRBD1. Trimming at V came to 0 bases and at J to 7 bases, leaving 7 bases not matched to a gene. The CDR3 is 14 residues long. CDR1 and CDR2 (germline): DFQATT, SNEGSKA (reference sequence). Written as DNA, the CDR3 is TGCAGTGCTAGAGAGAGCCAGGGGGCGTCGACCCAGTACTTC. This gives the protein CSARESQGASTQYF.

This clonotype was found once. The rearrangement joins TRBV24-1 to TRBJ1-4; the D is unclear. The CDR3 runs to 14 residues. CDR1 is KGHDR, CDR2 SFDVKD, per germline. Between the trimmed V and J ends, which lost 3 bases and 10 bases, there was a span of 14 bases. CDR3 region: CATSDQTRPGKLFF. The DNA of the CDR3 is TGTGCCACCAGTGATCAGACCCGACCAGGAAAACTGTTTTTT.

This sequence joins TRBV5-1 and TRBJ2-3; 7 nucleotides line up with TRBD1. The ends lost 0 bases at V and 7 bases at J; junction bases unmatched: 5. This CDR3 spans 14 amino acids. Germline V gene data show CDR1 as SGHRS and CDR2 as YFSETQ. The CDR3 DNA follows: TGCGCCAGCAGCTTGGAAACAGGGGTAAATACGCAGTATTTT. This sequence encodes CASSLETGVNTQYF. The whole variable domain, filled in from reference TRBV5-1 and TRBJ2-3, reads KAGVTQTPRYLIKTRGQQVTLSCSPISGHRSVSWYQQTPGQGLQFLFEYFSETQRNKGNFPGRFSGRQFSNSRSEMNVSTLELGDSALYLCASSLETGVNTQYFGPGTRLTVL.

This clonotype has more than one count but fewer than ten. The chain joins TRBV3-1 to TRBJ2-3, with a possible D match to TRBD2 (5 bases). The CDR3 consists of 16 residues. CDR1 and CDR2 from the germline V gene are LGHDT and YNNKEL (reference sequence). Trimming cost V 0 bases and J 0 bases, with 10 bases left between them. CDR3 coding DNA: TGTGCCAGCAGCCAAGATCTCAGCGGCAGCACAGATACGCAGTATTTT. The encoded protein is CASSQDLSGSTDTQYF.

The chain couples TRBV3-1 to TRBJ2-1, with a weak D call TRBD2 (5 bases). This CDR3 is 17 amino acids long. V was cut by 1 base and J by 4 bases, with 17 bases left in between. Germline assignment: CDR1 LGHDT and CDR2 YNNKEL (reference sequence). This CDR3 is CASSQGHLGRTYNEQFF. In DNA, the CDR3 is TGTGCCAGCAGCCAAGGCCACCTGGGCAGGACTTACAATGAGCAGTTCTTC.

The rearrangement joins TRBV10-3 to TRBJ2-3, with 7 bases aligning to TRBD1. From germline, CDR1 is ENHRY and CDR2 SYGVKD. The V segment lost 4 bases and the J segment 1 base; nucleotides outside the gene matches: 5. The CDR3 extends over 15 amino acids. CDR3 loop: CAISVGQVGTDTQYF. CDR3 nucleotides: TGTGCCATCAGTGTCGGACAGGTGGGCACAGATACGCAGTATTTT.

The CDR3 DNA sequence: TGTGCCAGCAGCTCCGGGGGCGGACCGCAGTTCTTC. This encodes CASSSGGGPQFF. J is TRBJ2-1 and V is TRBV7-3; the D call may be TRBD1 or TRBD2 (6 bases each). This CDR3 is built from 12 residues. The V gene's germline CDR1 is SGHTA and CDR2 FQGTGA. Between the trimmed V and J ends, which lost 4 bases and 12 bases, there was a span of 13 bases.

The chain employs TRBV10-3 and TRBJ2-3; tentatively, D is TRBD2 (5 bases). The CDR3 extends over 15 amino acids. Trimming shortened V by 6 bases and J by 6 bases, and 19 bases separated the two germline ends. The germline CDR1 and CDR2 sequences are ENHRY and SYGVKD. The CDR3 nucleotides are TGTGCCATCAGGAACATAAGCGGATACACGGATACGCAGTATTTT. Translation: CAIRNISGYTDTQYF.

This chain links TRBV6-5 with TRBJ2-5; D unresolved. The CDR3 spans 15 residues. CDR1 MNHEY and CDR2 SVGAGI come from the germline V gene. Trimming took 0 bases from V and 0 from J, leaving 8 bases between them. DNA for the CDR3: TGTGCCAGCAGTTACTCAAATTGGGACCAAGAGACCCAGTACTTC. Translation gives CASSYSNWDQETQYF.

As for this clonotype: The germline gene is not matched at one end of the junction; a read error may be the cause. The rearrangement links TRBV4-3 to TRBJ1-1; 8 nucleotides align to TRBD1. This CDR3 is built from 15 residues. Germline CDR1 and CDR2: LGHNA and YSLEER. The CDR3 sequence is CACSQAPQGDTEAFF. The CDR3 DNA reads TGCGCCTGCAGCCAAGCCCCACAGGGGGACACTGAAGCTTTCTTT.

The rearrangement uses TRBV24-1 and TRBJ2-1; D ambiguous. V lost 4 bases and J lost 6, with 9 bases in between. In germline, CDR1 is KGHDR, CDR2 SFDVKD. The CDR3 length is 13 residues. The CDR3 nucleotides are TGTGCCACCAGTGACCCGACCCTCAATGAGCAGTTCTTC. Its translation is CATSDPTLNEQFF.

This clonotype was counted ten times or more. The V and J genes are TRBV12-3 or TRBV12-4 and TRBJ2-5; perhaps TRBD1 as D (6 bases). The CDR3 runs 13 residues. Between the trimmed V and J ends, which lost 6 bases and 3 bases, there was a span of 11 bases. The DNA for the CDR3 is TGTGCCAGCAGCCCGGGACAAAAAGAGACCCAGTACTTC. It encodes CASSPGQKETQYF.

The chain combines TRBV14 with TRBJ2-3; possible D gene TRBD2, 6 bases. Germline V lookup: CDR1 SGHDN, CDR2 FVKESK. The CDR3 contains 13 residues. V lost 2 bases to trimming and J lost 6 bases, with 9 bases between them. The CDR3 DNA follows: TGTGCCAGCAGCCAATGGAGGGACGATACGCAGTATTTT. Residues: CASSQWRDDTQYF.

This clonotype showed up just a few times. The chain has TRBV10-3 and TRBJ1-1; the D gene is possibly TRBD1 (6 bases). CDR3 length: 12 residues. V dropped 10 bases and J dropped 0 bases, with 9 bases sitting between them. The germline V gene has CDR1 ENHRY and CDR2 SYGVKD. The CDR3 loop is CATRGVNTEAFF. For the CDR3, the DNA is TGTGCCACCAGGGGAGTGAACACTGAAGCTTTCTTT.

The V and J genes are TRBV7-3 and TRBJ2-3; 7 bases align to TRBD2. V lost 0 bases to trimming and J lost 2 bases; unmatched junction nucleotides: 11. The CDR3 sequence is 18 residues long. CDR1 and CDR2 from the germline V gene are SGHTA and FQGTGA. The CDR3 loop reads CASSLTTRTGGNTDTQYF. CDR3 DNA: TGTGCCAGCAGCTTAACGACCCGGACCGGGGGGAACACAGATACGCAGTATTTT.

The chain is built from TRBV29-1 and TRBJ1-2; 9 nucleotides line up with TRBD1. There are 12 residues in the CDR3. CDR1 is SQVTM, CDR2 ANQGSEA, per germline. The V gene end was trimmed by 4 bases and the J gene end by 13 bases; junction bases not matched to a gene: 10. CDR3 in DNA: TGCAGCGTTGGGTCGGGACAGGGCTCTTCCACCTTC. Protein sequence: CSVGSGQGSSTF.

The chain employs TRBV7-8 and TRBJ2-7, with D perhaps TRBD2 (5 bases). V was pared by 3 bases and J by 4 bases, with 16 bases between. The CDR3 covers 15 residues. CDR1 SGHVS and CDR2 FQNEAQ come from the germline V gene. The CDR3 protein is CASSFGGEGGYEQYF. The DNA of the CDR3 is TGTGCCAGCAGCTTTGGTGGCGAGGGTGGGTACGAGCAGTACTTC.

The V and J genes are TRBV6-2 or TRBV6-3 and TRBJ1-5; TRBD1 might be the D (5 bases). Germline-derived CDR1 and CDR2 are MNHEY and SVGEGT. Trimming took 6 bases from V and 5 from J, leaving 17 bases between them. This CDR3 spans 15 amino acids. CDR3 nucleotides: TGTGCCAGCAGAACAGGCTACGAAAGGGATCAGCCCCAGCATTTT. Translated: CASRTGYERDQPQHF.

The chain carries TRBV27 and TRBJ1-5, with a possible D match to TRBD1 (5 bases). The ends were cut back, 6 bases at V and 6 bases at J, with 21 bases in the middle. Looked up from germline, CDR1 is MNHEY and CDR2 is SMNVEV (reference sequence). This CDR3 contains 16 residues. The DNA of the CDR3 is TGTGCCAGCAGAAACTACGCGGGGGACGGCGGTCAGCCCCAGCATTTT. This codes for CASRNYAGDGGQPQHF.

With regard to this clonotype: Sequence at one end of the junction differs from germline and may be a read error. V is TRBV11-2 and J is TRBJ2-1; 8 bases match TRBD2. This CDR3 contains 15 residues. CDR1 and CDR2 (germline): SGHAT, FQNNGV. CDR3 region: CASSLELAAYNEQFF. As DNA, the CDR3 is TGCGCCAGCAGCTTGGAACTAGCGGCCTACAATGAGCAGTTCTTC.

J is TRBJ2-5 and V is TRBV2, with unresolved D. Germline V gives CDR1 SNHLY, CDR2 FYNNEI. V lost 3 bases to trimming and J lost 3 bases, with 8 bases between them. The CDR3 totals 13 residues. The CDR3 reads CASSDVSKETQYF. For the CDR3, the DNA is TGTGCCAGCAGTGATGTTTCTAAAGAGACCCAGTACTTC.

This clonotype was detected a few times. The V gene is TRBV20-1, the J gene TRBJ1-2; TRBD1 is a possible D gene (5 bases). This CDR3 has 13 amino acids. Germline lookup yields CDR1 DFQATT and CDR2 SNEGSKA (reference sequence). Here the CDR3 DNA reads TGCAGCCCTAAGGAGGACAACAACTATGGCTACACCTTC. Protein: CSPKEDNNYGYTF.

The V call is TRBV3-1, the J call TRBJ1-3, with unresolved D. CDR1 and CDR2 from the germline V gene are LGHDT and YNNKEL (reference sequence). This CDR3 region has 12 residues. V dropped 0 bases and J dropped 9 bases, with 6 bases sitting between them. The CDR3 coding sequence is TGTGCCAGCAGCCAAGACGCCAGCACCATATATTTT. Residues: CASSQDASTIYF.

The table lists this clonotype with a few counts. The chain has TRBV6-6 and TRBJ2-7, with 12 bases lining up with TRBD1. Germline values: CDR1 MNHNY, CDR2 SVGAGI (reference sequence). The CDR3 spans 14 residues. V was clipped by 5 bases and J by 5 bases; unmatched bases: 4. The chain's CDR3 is CASSTGQGANEQYF. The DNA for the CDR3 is TGTGCCAGCAGTACGGGACAGGGGGCAAACGAGCAGTACTTC.

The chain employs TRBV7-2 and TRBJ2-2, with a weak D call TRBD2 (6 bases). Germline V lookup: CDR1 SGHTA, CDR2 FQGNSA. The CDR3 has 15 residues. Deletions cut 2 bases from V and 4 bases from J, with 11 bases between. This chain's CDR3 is CASSLLGTLTGELFF. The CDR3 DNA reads TGTGCCAGCAGCTTACTAGGGACTCTCACCGGGGAGCTGTTTTTT.

DNA of the CDR3: TGTGCCATCAGAGATGACAGGGAAACCGGGGAGCTGTTTTTT. Its protein product is CAIRDDRETGELFF. This sequence joins TRBV10-3 and TRBJ2-2, with 7 bases that match TRBD1. V trimming: 6 bases; J trimming: 5 bases; junction bases outside the gene matches: 6. The CDR3 sequence is 14 residues long. Germline V gene lookup returns CDR1 ENHRY and CDR2 SYGVKD.

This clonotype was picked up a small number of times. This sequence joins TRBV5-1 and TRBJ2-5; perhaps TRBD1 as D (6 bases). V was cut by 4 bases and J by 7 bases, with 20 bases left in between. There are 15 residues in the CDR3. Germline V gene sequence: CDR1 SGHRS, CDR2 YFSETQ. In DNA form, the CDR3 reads TGCGCCAGCAGCCCCAATTTCAACAGGGACGTGACCCAGTACTTC. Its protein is CASSPNFNRDVTQYF. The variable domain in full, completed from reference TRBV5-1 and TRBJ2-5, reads KAGVTQTPRYLIKTRGQQVTLSCSPISGHRSVSWYQQTPGQGLQFLFEYFSETQRNKGNFPGRFSGRQFSNSRSEMNVSTLELGDSALYLCASSPNFNRDVTQYFGPGTRLLVL.

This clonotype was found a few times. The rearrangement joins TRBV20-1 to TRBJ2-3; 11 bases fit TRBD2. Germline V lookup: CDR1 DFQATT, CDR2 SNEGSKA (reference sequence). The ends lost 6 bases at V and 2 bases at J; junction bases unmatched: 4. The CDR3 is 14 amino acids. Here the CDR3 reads CSARLAGNTDTQYF. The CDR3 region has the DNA TGCAGTGCCCGACTAGCGGGGAACACAGATACGCAGTATTTT.

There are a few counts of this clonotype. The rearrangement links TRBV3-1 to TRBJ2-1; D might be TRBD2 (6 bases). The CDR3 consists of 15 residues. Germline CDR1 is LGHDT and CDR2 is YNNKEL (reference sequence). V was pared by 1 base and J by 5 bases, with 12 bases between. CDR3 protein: CASSQGRGLNNEQFF. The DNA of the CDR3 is TGTGCCAGCAGCCAAGGGCGGGGTTTGAACAATGAGCAGTTCTTC.

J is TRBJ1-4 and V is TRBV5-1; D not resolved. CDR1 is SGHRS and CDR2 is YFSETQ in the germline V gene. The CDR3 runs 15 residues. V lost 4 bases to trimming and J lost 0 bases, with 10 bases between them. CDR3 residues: CASSLDPATNEKLFF. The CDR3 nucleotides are TGCGCCAGCAGCCTTGACCCCGCAACTAATGAAAAACTGTTTTTT.

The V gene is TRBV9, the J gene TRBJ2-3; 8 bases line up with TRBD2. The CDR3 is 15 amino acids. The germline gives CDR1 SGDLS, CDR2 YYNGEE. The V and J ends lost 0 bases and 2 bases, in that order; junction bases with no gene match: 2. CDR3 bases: TGTGCCAGCAGCGTAGGTAGCGGGGCCACAGATACGCAGTATTTT. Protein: CASSVGSGATDTQYF.